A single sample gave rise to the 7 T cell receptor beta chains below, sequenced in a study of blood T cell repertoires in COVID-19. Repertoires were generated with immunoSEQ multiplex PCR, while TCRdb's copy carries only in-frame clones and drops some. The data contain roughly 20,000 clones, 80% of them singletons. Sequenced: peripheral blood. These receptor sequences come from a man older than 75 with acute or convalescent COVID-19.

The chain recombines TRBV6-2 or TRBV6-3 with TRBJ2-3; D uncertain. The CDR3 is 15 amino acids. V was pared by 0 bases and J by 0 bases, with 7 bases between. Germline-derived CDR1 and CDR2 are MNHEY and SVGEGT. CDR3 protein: CASSYSVESTDTQYF. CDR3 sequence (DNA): TGTGCCAGCAGTTACTCGGTGGAGAGCACAGATACGCAGTATTTT.

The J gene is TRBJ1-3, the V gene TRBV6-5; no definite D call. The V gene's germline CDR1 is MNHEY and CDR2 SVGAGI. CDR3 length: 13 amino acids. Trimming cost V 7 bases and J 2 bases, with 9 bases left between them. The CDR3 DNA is TGTGCCAGCAAAACACATACTGGAAACACCATATATTTT. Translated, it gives CASKTHTGNTIYF.

This CDR3 is CASSKSGVGLEETQYF. The CDR3 bases are TGTGCCAGCAGCAAAAGTGGGGTGGGACTAGAAGAGACCCAGTACTTC. The rearrangement links TRBV7-3 to TRBJ2-5, with 8 bases fitting TRBD2. Germline V lookup: CDR1 SGHTA, CDR2 FQGTGA. Trimming removed 5 bases from V and 3 bases from J; junction bases left unmatched: 11. There are 16 residues in the CDR3.

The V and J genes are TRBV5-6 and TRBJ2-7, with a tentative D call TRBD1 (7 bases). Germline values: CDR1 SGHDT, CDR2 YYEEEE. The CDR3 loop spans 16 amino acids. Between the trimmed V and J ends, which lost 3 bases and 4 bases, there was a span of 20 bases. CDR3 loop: CASSYYASGGLYEQYF. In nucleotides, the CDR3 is TGTGCCAGCAGCTATTACGCTTCAGGGGGACTTTACGAGCAGTACTTC.

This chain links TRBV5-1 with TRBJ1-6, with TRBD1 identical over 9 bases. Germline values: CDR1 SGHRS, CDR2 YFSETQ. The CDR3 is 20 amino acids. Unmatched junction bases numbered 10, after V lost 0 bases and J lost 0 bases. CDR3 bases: TGCGCCAGCAGCTTGGCCATCCGGACAGGGGCTAGCTCCTATAATTCACCCCTCCACTTT. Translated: CASSLAIRTGASSYNSPLHF.

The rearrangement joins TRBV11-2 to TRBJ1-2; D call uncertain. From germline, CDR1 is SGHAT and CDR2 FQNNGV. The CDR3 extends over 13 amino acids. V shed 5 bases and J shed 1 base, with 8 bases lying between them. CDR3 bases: TGTGCCAGCAGCCCCTCCCTTAACTATGGCTACACCTTC. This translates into CASSPSLNYGYTF.

The CDR3 coding sequence is TGTGCCAGCTCACCAGACAGGGGATATAGCAATCAGCCCCAGCATTTT. Its translation: CASSPDRGYSNQPQHF. The genes are TRBV18 and TRBJ1-5; TRBD1 aligns across 8 bases. Germline-derived CDR1 and CDR2 are KGHSH and LQKENI. The CDR3 contains 16 residues. Losses at the gene ends were 2 bases for V and 0 bases for J; bases not matched to a gene: 3. Using reference TRBV18 and TRBJ1-5 for the parts outside the CDR3, the full variable domain is NAGVMQNPRHLVRRRGQEARLRCSPMKGHSHVYWYRQLPEEGLKFMVYLQKENIIDESGMPKERFSAEFPKEGPSILRIQQVVRGDSAAYFCASSPDRGYSNQPQHFGDGTRLSIL.